The rows below give T cell receptor beta chains drawn from one sample of a study of metastatic and nonmetastatic thyroid tumors. TCRdb re-called the PCR reads with MiXCR. The sample lists 13,000 or so clones, approximately 32% occurring once. Sequencing input: blood. Every receptor here comes from a female donor with papillary thyroid cancer or a benign thyroid nodule (not recorded which). Some clones in this sample may be carry-over from other donors' samples. Both conserved end residues are part of each CDR3. Fields, in order: J gene, CDR3 length, clone size, V gene, D gene, CDR3 protein, CDR3 DNA. The D gene is left open where the match is weak. Only some rows state a clone size, as once, few, many or a class for expanded clones.

j_call: TRBJ2-7; cdr3_length: 15; clone_size: .; v_call: TRBV3-1; d_call: TRBD2; cdr3_aa: CASSRRVAGAYEQYF; cdr3_nt: TGTGCCAGCAGCCGACGGGTGGCGGGGGCCTACGAGCAGTACTTC
j_call: TRBJ2-3; cdr3_length: 16; clone_size: many; v_call: TRBV4-3; d_call: TRBD2; cdr3_aa: CASSQRLAGEGDTQYF; cdr3_nt: TGCGCCAGCAGCCAACGACTAGCGGGAGAGGGAGATACGCAGTATTTT
j_call: TRBJ2-7; cdr3_length: 14; clone_size: .; v_call: TRBV28; d_call: .; cdr3_aa: CASWSTGRTYEQYF; cdr3_nt: TGTGCCAGCTGGTCGACAGGGAGGACCTACGAGCAGTACTTC
j_call: TRBJ2-7; cdr3_length: 15; clone_size: medium-sized; v_call: TRBV6-2/TRBV6-3; d_call: TRBD1; cdr3_aa: CASSYSRQGAYEQYF; cdr3_nt: TGTGCCAGCAGTTACTCCCGACAGGGCGCCTACGAGCAGTACTTC
j_call: TRBJ2-5; cdr3_length: 14; clone_size: .; v_call: TRBV25-1; d_call: .; cdr3_aa: CASGLVGAGGTQYF; cdr3_nt: TGTGCCAGCGGCCTCGTGGGGGCTGGGGGGACCCAGTACTTC
j_call: TRBJ1-2; cdr3_length: 14; clone_size: many; v_call: TRBV20-1; d_call: .; cdr3_aa: CSAREPIRSYGYTF; cdr3_nt: TGCAGTGCTAGAGAACCAATCAGGTCCTATGGCTACACCTTC
j_call: TRBJ2-3; cdr3_length: 16; clone_size: medium-sized; v_call: TRBV6-1; d_call: TRBD2; cdr3_aa: CASSDGLAGGDDTQYF; cdr3_nt: TGTGCCAGCAGTGACGGACTAGCGGGGGGTGACGATACGCAGTATTTT
j_call: TRBJ2-3; cdr3_length: 15; clone_size: few; v_call: TRBV6-4; d_call: TRBD2; cdr3_aa: CAISEGAGVTDTQYF; cdr3_nt: TGTGCCATCAGTGAGGGTGCGGGAGTCACAGATACGCAGTATTTT
j_call: TRBJ1-2; cdr3_length: 15; clone_size: medium-sized; v_call: TRBV6-5; d_call: .; cdr3_aa: CASSYSTRGVYGYTF; cdr3_nt: TGTGCCAGCAGTTACTCGACCAGGGGTGTCTATGGCTACACCTTC
j_call: TRBJ2-1; cdr3_length: 16; clone_size: .; v_call: TRBV20-1; d_call: TRBD2; cdr3_aa: CSVRRGGGRTYNEQFF; cdr3_nt: TGCAGTGTTAGAAGGGGGGGCGGGAGGACATACAATGAGCAGTTCTTC
j_call: TRBJ2-7; cdr3_length: 14; clone_size: .; v_call: TRBV4-1; d_call: .; cdr3_aa: CASSLDTGDYEHDF; cdr3_nt: TGCGCCAGCAGCCTTGACACGGGAGACTACGAGCATGACTTC
j_call: TRBJ2-3; cdr3_length: 18; clone_size: large; v_call: TRBV15; d_call: .; cdr3_aa: CATSRDTLAGASTDTQYF; cdr3_nt: TGTGCCACCAGCAGAGATACCCTCGCCGGGGCTAGCACAGATACGCAGTATTTT
j_call: TRBJ1-2; cdr3_length: 12; clone_size: medium-sized; v_call: TRBV30; d_call: .; cdr3_aa: CAWSHPGGGYTF; cdr3_nt: TGTGCCTGGAGTCACCCGGGGGGAGGCTACACCTTC
j_call: TRBJ2-7; cdr3_length: 14; clone_size: medium-sized; v_call: TRBV11-2; d_call: TRBD1; cdr3_aa: CASGPGTGGHEQYF; cdr3_nt: TGTGCCAGCGGTCCGGGGACAGGGGGCCACGAGCAGTACTTC
j_call: TRBJ1-2; cdr3_length: 16; clone_size: .; v_call: TRBV12-3/TRBV12-4; d_call: .; cdr3_aa: CASSAVGRFINYGYTF; cdr3_nt: TGTGCCAGCAGTGCAGTGGGGCGGTTCATTAACTATGGCTACACCTTC
j_call: TRBJ2-7; cdr3_length: 14; clone_size: medium-sized; v_call: TRBV28; d_call: TRBD1; cdr3_aa: CASSGQGSNYEQYF; cdr3_nt: TGTGCCAGCTCCGGACAGGGTTCCAACTACGAGCAGTACTTC
j_call: TRBJ1-3; cdr3_length: 14; clone_size: .; v_call: TRBV11-3; d_call: .; cdr3_aa: CASSQRGLGNTIYF; cdr3_nt: TGTGCCAGCAGCCAAAGGGGACTGGGAAACACCATATATTTT
j_call: TRBJ2-1; cdr3_length: 14; clone_size: medium-sized; v_call: TRBV19; d_call: TRBD1; cdr3_aa: CASSRDRGFSEQFF; cdr3_nt: TGTGCCAGTAGCCGGGACAGGGGATTCAGTGAGCAGTTCTTC
j_call: TRBJ2-1; cdr3_length: 12; clone_size: .; v_call: TRBV11-2; d_call: .; cdr3_aa: CASILVPAEQFF; cdr3_nt: TGTGCCAGCATCTTAGTCCCGGCGGAGCAGTTCTTC
j_call: TRBJ1-6; cdr3_length: 15; clone_size: medium-sized; v_call: TRBV20-1; d_call: .; cdr3_aa: CSATRPGSYNSPLHF; cdr3_nt: TGCAGTGCAACTAGACCCGGGTCCTATAATTCACCCCTCCACTTT
j_call: TRBJ2-5; cdr3_length: 18; clone_size: many; v_call: TRBV10-2; d_call: .; cdr3_aa: CASSESTERRGLRETQYF; cdr3_nt: TGCGCCAGCAGTGAGTCGACCGAGCGGAGGGGGTTACGAGAGACCCAGTACTTC
j_call: TRBJ1-2; cdr3_length: 16; clone_size: .; v_call: TRBV4-3; d_call: TRBD1; cdr3_aa: CASSQTSGQGAQGYTF; cdr3_nt: TGCGCCAGCAGCCAAACCTCTGGACAGGGGGCTCAAGGCTACACCTTC
j_call: TRBJ1-1; cdr3_length: 14; clone_size: medium-sized; v_call: TRBV20-1; d_call: .; cdr3_aa: CSARGIQGKTEAFF; cdr3_nt: TGCAGTGCTAGAGGTATACAGGGAAAGACTGAAGCTTTCTTT
j_call: TRBJ1-5; cdr3_length: 13; clone_size: .; v_call: TRBV6-1; d_call: .; cdr3_aa: CASSESGWEPQHF; cdr3_nt: TGTGCCAGCAGTGAATCGGGGTGGGAGCCCCAGCATTTT
j_call: TRBJ2-6; cdr3_length: 16; clone_size: .; v_call: TRBV19; d_call: .; cdr3_aa: CASSTKTLSGANVLTF; cdr3_nt: TGTGCCAGTAGTACGAAGACCCTCTCTGGGGCCAACGTCCTGACTTTC
j_call: TRBJ2-7; cdr3_length: 15; clone_size: .; v_call: TRBV6-2/TRBV6-3; d_call: TRBD2; cdr3_aa: CASRKGLAGSYEQYF; cdr3_nt: TGTGCCAGCAGAAAAGGACTAGCGGGGTCCTACGAGCAGTACTTC
j_call: TRBJ1-2; cdr3_length: 16; clone_size: .; v_call: TRBV20-1; d_call: .; cdr3_aa: CSARVARKVGFRGYTF; cdr3_nt: TGCAGTGCTAGAGTGGCTCGGAAAGTAGGTTTTCGTGGCTACACCTTC
j_call: TRBJ2-2; cdr3_length: 13; clone_size: many; v_call: TRBV10-2; d_call: .; cdr3_aa: CASSGEKPGELFF; cdr3_nt: TGCGCCAGCAGTGGGGAGAAACCCGGGGAGCTGTTTTTT
j_call: TRBJ1-5; cdr3_length: 15; clone_size: medium-sized; v_call: TRBV24-1; d_call: .; cdr3_aa: CATSDAEYSNQPQHF; cdr3_nt: TGTGCCACCAGTGATGCGGAGTATAGCAATCAGCCCCAGCATTTT
j_call: TRBJ2-5; cdr3_length: 15; clone_size: few; v_call: TRBV4-3; d_call: .; cdr3_aa: CASSQCGQSGETQYF; cdr3_nt: TGCGCCAGCAGCCAATGTGGGCAGTCCGGGGAGACCCAGTACTTC
j_call: TRBJ2-5; cdr3_length: 15; clone_size: .; v_call: TRBV20-1; d_call: TRBD2; cdr3_aa: CSATGTSGVGETQYF; cdr3_nt: TGCAGTGCTACCGGGACTAGCGGGGTTGGGGAGACCCAGTACTTC
j_call: TRBJ2-7; cdr3_length: 13; clone_size: medium-sized; v_call: TRBV7-2; d_call: TRBD2; cdr3_aa: CASGTSGSYEQYF; cdr3_nt: TGTGCCAGCGGTACTAGCGGGAGCTACGAGCAGTACTTC
j_call: TRBJ2-3; cdr3_length: 14; clone_size: medium-sized; v_call: TRBV7-8; d_call: .; cdr3_aa: CASVVGASTDTQYF; cdr3_nt: TGTGCCAGCGTCGTCGGTGCTAGCACAGATACGCAGTATTTT
j_call: TRBJ2-7; cdr3_length: 13; clone_size: .; v_call: TRBV6-1; d_call: TRBD1; cdr3_aa: CASSRQGPGEKYF; cdr3_nt: TGTGCGAGCAGTCGACAGGGTCCGGGCGAGAAGTACTTC
j_call: TRBJ1-2; cdr3_length: 15; clone_size: .; v_call: TRBV6-1; d_call: .; cdr3_aa: CAIIDRAGLTYGYTF; cdr3_nt: TGTGCCATCATTGACCGCGCCGGGCTGACTTATGGCTACACCTTC
j_call: TRBJ1-2; cdr3_length: 17; clone_size: medium-sized; v_call: TRBV24-1; d_call: TRBD1; cdr3_aa: CATSDAQWTGPRDGYTF; cdr3_nt: TGTGCCACCAGTGACGCCCAATGGACAGGGCCGAGAGATGGCTACACCTTC
j_call: TRBJ1-5; cdr3_length: 12; clone_size: once; v_call: TRBV20-1; d_call: .; cdr3_aa: CSASGPDQPQHF; cdr3_nt: TGCAGTGCCTCAGGACCCGATCAGCCCCAGCATTTT
j_call: TRBJ2-1; cdr3_length: 15; clone_size: .; v_call: TRBV20-1; d_call: .; cdr3_aa: CSARDIKSSYNEQFF; cdr3_nt: TGCAGTGCTAGAGATATAAAGAGCTCCTACAATGAGCAGTTCTTC
j_call: TRBJ2-1; cdr3_length: 14; clone_size: medium-sized; v_call: TRBV20-1; d_call: TRBD2; cdr3_aa: CSARGLAVHNEQFF; cdr3_nt: TGCAGTGCTAGGGGGCTAGCGGTACACAATGAGCAGTTCTTC
j_call: TRBJ1-1; cdr3_length: 16; clone_size: .; v_call: TRBV20-1; d_call: .; cdr3_aa: CSARDNSRGTNTEAFF; cdr3_nt: TGCAGTGCTAGAGATAATTCGAGGGGAACGAACACTGAAGCTTTCTTT
j_call: TRBJ1-1; cdr3_length: 15; clone_size: .; v_call: TRBV27; d_call: .; cdr3_aa: CASSPHWQSNTEAFF; cdr3_nt: TGTGCCAGCAGTCCCCATTGGCAGTCGAACACTGAAGCTTTCTTT
j_call: TRBJ1-2; cdr3_length: 16; clone_size: .; v_call: TRBV11-3; d_call: .; cdr3_aa: CASSLEGRGGNYGYTF; cdr3_nt: TGTGCCAGCAGCTTAGAAGGACGCGGGGGGAACTATGGCTACACCTTC
j_call: TRBJ2-7; cdr3_length: 13; clone_size: .; v_call: TRBV7-8; d_call: .; cdr3_aa: CASTLGGAYEQYF; cdr3_nt: TGTGCCAGCACCTTGGGGGGAGCCTACGAGCAGTACTTC